The rows below give T cell receptor beta chains drawn from one sample of a study of blood T cell repertoires in COVID-19. Method: immunoSEQ multiplex PCR; TCRdb's copy keeps in-frame clones and lacks some. The table has about 160,000 clones, roughly 84% seen once. Sample: PBMCs or T cells enriched from blood (not recorded which). The origin of the receptors is a man in his 60s who had recovered from COVID-19. The CDR3 runs from the conserved cysteine through the conserved F or W. Fields, in order: D gene, clone size, J gene, V gene, CDR3 length, CDR3 protein. A D gene is named only where the DNA matches it firmly. Rows may omit the clone size; those that give it use once, few, many or a size class.

. | . | TRBJ2-1 | TRBV9 | 13 | CASSTDSYNEQFF
TRBD2 | . | TRBJ2-5 | TRBV3-1/TRBV3-2 | 19 | CASSQVIASGGLRQETQYF
. | few | TRBJ1-5 | TRBV21-1 | 16 | CASSKDGTGVNQPQHF
TRBD2 | . | TRBJ2-3 | TRBV2 | 18 | CASSKGLAGAVGTDTQYF
. | . | TRBJ2-7 | TRBV5-1 | 14 | CASSPKGGVYEQYF
TRBD1 | few | TRBJ2-1 | TRBV5-6 | 17 | CASSLGTGGSLIDEQFF
. | . | TRBJ2-2 | TRBV5-5 | 15 | CASSLEPGSLGELFF
. | . | TRBJ1-3 | TRBV7-9 | 16 | CASSPTGDSSGNTIYF
. | . | TRBJ1-4 | TRBV27 | 14 | CASSFRDRPGKLFF
TRBD1 | . | TRBJ1-2 | TRBV28 | 15 | CASSPGGQGNYGYTF
. | . | TRBJ1-2 | TRBV21-1 | 15 | CASSKARDRGQCYTF
. | few | TRBJ1-1 | TRBV29-1 | 12 | CSVARRNTEAFF
TRBD1 | many | TRBJ1-1 | TRBV13 | 15 | CASSPQKGASTEAFF
TRBD1 | once | TRBJ1-4 | TRBV5-1 | 15 | CASSLSGTGDEKLFF
TRBD2 | . | TRBJ2-7 | TRBV10-3 | 14 | CAIRMTSGTYEQYF
. | . | TRBJ2-3 | TRBV19 | 17 | CASSLLPGTSSTDTQYF
TRBD2 | . | TRBJ2-1 | TRBV24-1 | 17 | CATSDVLAGLSYNEQFF
. | . | TRBJ2-7 | TRBV9 | 16 | CASSPDIGAGRAEQYF
. | . | TRBJ1-2 | TRBV6-1 | 13 | CASREGANEGYTF
. | . | TRBJ2-1 | TRBV2 | 15 | CASSEVPRSGNEQFF
TRBD1 | . | TRBJ1-1 | TRBV5-1 | 15 | CASSLEAGGNTEAFF
. | once | TRBJ1-2 | TRBV6-5 | 15 | CASTEGHLTNYGYTF
. | . | TRBJ2-3 | TRBV7-6 | 13 | CASSLAHTDTQYF